Detailed here is one T cell receptor (beta chain). Produced via immunoSEQ multiplex PCR; TCRdb's table is partial and in-frame only. In the table there are about 200,000 clones, 83% of which are singletons. These data are taken from a study of blood T cell repertoires in COVID-19. Across the study: Samples taken during acute and convalescent COVID-19 were collected in the United States, Italy and Spain. T cells, B-cell-depleted T cells, or PBMCs supplied cDNA or gDNA.

The CDR3 consists of 16 residues. In germline, CDR1 is LGHNA, CDR2 YSLEER. V shed 4 bases, J shed 7 bases, and the junction held 12 bases outside the gene matches. The sequenced sample consisted of PBMCs or T cells enriched from blood (not recorded which). The genes are TRBV4-3 and TRBJ2-3, with 9 bases fitting TRBD2. This TCR was sampled from a woman aged 50 to 60 who had been exposed to COVID-19. CDR3 sequence (DNA): TGCGCCAGCAGCCTTGAGGGGGGACTAGCCGGAAATACGCAGTATTTT. Translation gives CASSLEGGLAGNTQYF.